A single sample gave rise to the 31 T cell receptor beta chains below, sequenced in a study of CD8+CD57+ T cells in acquired aplastic anemia. Genomic DNA templated the TCR beta VDJ and CDR3 profiling. MiXCR, applied by TCRdb to the reads, yields one record per CDR3 protein. The table includes 300,000 or so distinct CDR3 sequences, around three fifths detected once. Sequenced sample: sorted CD4+, CD8+, or CD8+CD57+ T cells (not recorded which) from PBMCs. These receptors all come from a human donor with severe aplastic anemia or a healthy control (not recorded which).

The chain joins TRBV15 to TRBJ2-7, with D perhaps TRBD1 (5 bases). The CDR3 extends over 17 amino acids. Between the trimmed V and J ends, which lost 0 bases and 2 bases, there was a span of 17 bases. Germline V gene sequence: CDR1 LNHNV, CDR2 YYDKDF (reference sequence). CDR3: CATSRDHSAGLTYEQYF. CDR3 DNA sequence: TGTGCCACCAGCAGAGATCACTCCGCAGGGCTGACCTACGAGCAGTACTTC.

The chain has TRBV7-3 and TRBJ2-3, with D possibly matching TRBD2 (6 bases). CDR3 length equals 15 residues. The germline V and J ends were trimmed by 5 bases and 4 bases, with 16 bases remaining between them. CDR1 is SGHTA and CDR2 is FQGTGA in the germline V gene. CDR3 in amino acids: CASSPQSRDSDTQYF. CDR3 in DNA: TGTGCCAGCAGCCCACAATCCCGGGACTCAGATACGCAGTATTTT.

This clonotype has more than one count but fewer than ten. A single base separates this from a much larger clone, so it may be a read error. The V and J genes are TRBV10-3 and TRBJ1-3; D perhaps matches TRBD1 (5 bases). Per the germline V gene, CDR1 is ENHRY and CDR2 is SYGVKD. CDR3 length equals 16 residues. The CDR3 is CAISEGRGGPGNTIHF. The CDR3 DNA is TGTGCCATCAGTGAGGGTAGGGGAGGCCCTGGAAACACCATACATTTT.

The chain links TRBV7-3 to TRBJ2-7; 9 positions match TRBD2. The germline CDR1 and CDR2 sequences are SGHTA and FQGTGA. Trimming cost V 5 bases and J 5 bases; bases outside gene matches: 10. This CDR3 has 15 amino acids. CDR3 loop: CASSPLAGAVHEQYF. The CDR3 nucleotides are TGTGCCAGCAGCCCTTTAGCGGGAGCAGTCCACGAGCAGTACTTC.

The chain is built from TRBV6-1 and TRBJ2-7; weak D call: TRBD1 (6 bases). Germline loops: CDR1 MNHNS, CDR2 SASEGT. With 5 bases removed from V and 7 bases from J, the gap between germline ends came to 15 bases. The CDR3 runs 13 residues. The CDR3 DNA follows: TGTGCCAGCAGTCGGGACAACAACGGGGAGCAGTACTTC. Its translation: CASSRDNNGEQYF.

Only a few counts were recorded for this clonotype. The chain combines TRBV7-3 with TRBJ1-1, with D uncertain. Between the trimmed V and J ends, which lost 5 bases and 1 base, there was a span of 17 bases. This CDR3 comprises 16 residues. The germline V gene has CDR1 SGHTA and CDR2 FQGTGA. CDR3 nucleotides: TGTGCCAGCAGCCAAGAACTGACACGGGAGAACACTGAAGCTTTCTTT. Residues: CASSQELTRENTEAFF.

DNA for the CDR3: TGTGCCAGCAGCTCGGCCAGACTAGCGGTGGTTGGTGAGCAGTTCTTC. As protein: CASSSARLAVVGEQFF. The chain uses TRBV7-3 and TRBJ2-1; 9 bases map to TRBD2. The CDR3 is 16 amino acids. Germline V CDR1 and CDR2: SGHTA, FQGTGA. V was pared by 4 bases and J by 9 bases, with 13 bases of the junction left unmatched.

As regards this clonotype: One end of the junction is discordant with germline, which a read error may explain. This chain uses TRBV7-7 with TRBJ2-5, with TRBD1 matching over 10 bases. Germline V gene lookup returns CDR1 SSHAT and CDR2 FNYEAQ (reference sequence). The length of the CDR3 is 15 residues. CDR3 in amino acids: CASSFPGQGSGTQYF. In nucleotides, the CDR3 is TGCGCTAGCAGCTTCCCGGGACAGGGGTCGGGGACCCAGTACTTC.

The chain couples TRBV9 to TRBJ2-2; D ambiguous. Germline assignment: CDR1 SGDLS and CDR2 YYNGEE. Trimming removed 7 bases at V and 8 bases at J, with 9 bases between. The CDR3 runs to 11 residues. CDR3 amino acids: CASASAGELFF. The DNA of the CDR3 is TGTGCCAGCGCCTCAGCGGGGGAGCTGTTTTTT.

Ten or more counts support this clonotype. The V call is TRBV6-1, the J call TRBJ2-3, with D perhaps matching TRBD2 (5 bases). This CDR3 comprises 12 residues. Trimming shortened V by 2 bases and J by 10 bases, and 10 bases separated the two germline ends. Germline V gene lookup returns CDR1 MNHNS and CDR2 SASEGT. For the CDR3, the DNA is TGTGCCAGCAGTGAAAGGGAGAGAGCGCAGTATTTT. It is translated as CASSERERAQYF.

The sample holds many counts of this clonotype. The rearrangement joins TRBV30 to TRBJ2-7, with D hard to call. Per the germline V gene, CDR1 is GTSNPN and CDR2 is SVGIG (reference sequence). The germline V and J ends were trimmed by 2 bases and 3 bases, with 5 bases remaining between them. This CDR3 comprises 11 residues. The CDR3 reads CAWSPGYEQYF. The CDR3 DNA sequence: TGTGCCTGGAGTCCGGGCTACGAGCAGTACTTC.

This clonotype was seen a handful of times. This chain joins TRBV4-2 and TRBJ1-5, with a possible D match to TRBD1 (5 bases). CDR3 length: 15 amino acids. The V and J ends lost 0 bases and 5 bases respectively, with 11 bases between them. Germline CDR1 LGHNA, CDR2 YNFKEQ. In DNA form, the CDR3 reads TGTGCCAGCAGCCAAGACCCGCAGGGCGATCAGCCCCAGCATTTT. Protein: CASSQDPQGDQPQHF.

This chain uses TRBV7-9 with TRBJ2-2; no firm D call. The ends were cut back, 3 bases at V and 6 bases at J, with 8 bases in the middle. Germline values: CDR1 SEHNR, CDR2 FQNEAQ (reference sequence). CDR3 length equals 13 residues. The CDR3, as DNA: TGTGCCAGCAGCTTTACTGGGCCCGGGGAGCTGTTTTTT. Translating gives CASSFTGPGELFF.

Notes on this clonotype: Here the CDR3 omits its conserved ending phenylalanine or tryptophan, so a read error is the likely source. The J gene is TRBJ1-1, the V gene TRBV5-1; 12 nucleotides align to TRBD1. V lost 4 bases to trimming and J lost 6 bases; unmatched junction nucleotides: 4. This CDR3 region has 14 residues. From germline, CDR1 is SGHRS and CDR2 YFSETQ. Written as DNA, the CDR3 is TGCGCCAGCAGCCTGGGACAGGGGGCCTCTGAAGCTTTCTAT. Translating it yields CASSLGQGASEAFY.

The CDR3 DNA follows: TGTGCCAGCAGCCGGGGACAGGGCGGCGAGCAGTACTTC. It specifies CASSRGQGGEQYF. The rearrangement uses TRBV2 and TRBJ2-7, with 9 bases matching TRBD1. This CDR3 spans 13 amino acids. V shed 6 bases and J 6 bases; nucleotides not matched to a gene: 6. Germline V CDR1 and CDR2: SNHLY, FYNNEI.

V is TRBV7-3 and J is TRBJ2-2; D is undetermined. There are 12 residues in the CDR3. V was pared by 8 bases and J by 7 bases, with 11 bases between. Germline lookup yields CDR1 SGHTA and CDR2 FQGTGA. DNA for the CDR3: TGTGCCAGCTCTCGCTCCAGCGGGGAGCTGTTTTTT. Protein product: CASSRSSGELFF.

This clonotype has a count of ten or more. The chain couples TRBV6-5 to TRBJ1-1, with 7 bases lining up with TRBD1. V was pared by 6 bases and J by 1 base, with 11 bases of the junction left unmatched. Germline CDR1 reads MNHEY; CDR2 reads SVGAGI. The CDR3 is 16 residues long. This chain's CDR3 is CASSQTGKGPNTEAFF. Written as DNA, the CDR3 is TGTGCCAGCAGCCAGACAGGGAAGGGGCCGAACACTGAAGCTTTCTTT.

This clonotype appeared once. The chain recombines TRBV7-9 with TRBJ1-1, with TRBD1 matching 7 bases. Germline CDR1 is SEHNR and CDR2 is FQNEAQ (reference sequence). The junction had 4 bases not matched to a gene; V was cut back by 5 bases and J by 4 bases. This CDR3 comprises 13 residues. As DNA, the CDR3 is TGTGCCAGCAGCGCCGGGACAGCCACTGAAGCTTTCTTT. Amino acids: CASSAGTATEAFF.

V gene TRBV7-9 combines with J gene TRBJ2-7, with D unresolved. This CDR3 is built from 13 residues. Looked up from germline, CDR1 is SEHNR and CDR2 is FQNEAQ (reference sequence). V was pared by 3 bases and J by 2 bases, with 8 bases between. CDR3 region: CASSLSEPYEQYF. CDR3 DNA sequence: TGTGCCAGCAGCTTGTCAGAACCCTACGAGCAGTACTTC.

This rearrangement joins TRBV7-3 to TRBJ2-7, with 7 nucleotides matching TRBD1. CDR1 is SGHTA, CDR2 FQGTGA, per germline. The CDR3 runs to 15 residues. V trimming: 6 bases; J trimming: 1 base; junction bases outside the gene matches: 9. The CDR3 spells CASSSSGTASYEQYF. CDR3 nucleotides: TGTGCCAGCAGTTCCTCCGGGACAGCTTCCTACGAGCAGTACTTC. The full variable domain, in which reference TRBV7-3 and TRBJ2-7 provide the parts outside the CDR3, is GAGVSQTPSNKVTEKGKYVELRCDPISGHTALYWYRQSLGQGPEFLIYFQGTGAADDSGLPNDRFFAVRPEGSVSTLKIQRTERGDSAVYLCASSSSGTASYEQYFGPGTRLTVT.

In this sample, this clonotype turned up many times. The chain recombines TRBV18 with TRBJ2-1; D is uncertain. Trimming stripped 2 bases from V and 6 bases from J, with 5 bases between. This CDR3 contains 12 residues. In germline, CDR1 is KGHSH, CDR2 LQKENI. The CDR3 DNA sequence: TGTGCCAGCTCACCATTGATCAATGAGCAGTTCTTC. Translation: CASSPLINEQFF.

The chain has TRBV15 and TRBJ2-1, with D perhaps being TRBD1 or TRBD2 (6 bases each). The CDR3 extends over 14 amino acids. V was shortened by 4 bases and J by 7 bases, with 14 bases between the two germline ends. Germline CDR1 reads LNHNV; CDR2 reads YYDKDF (reference sequence). The CDR3 here is CATSKGGGGNEQFF. CDR3 bases: TGTGCCACCAGCAAAGGAGGGGGTGGGAATGAGCAGTTCTTC.

This clonotype came up many times. The chain has TRBV2 and TRBJ1-2; D remains ambiguous. Germline V gives CDR1 SNHLY, CDR2 FYNNEI. This CDR3 has 12 residues. The V and J ends lost 2 bases and 8 bases respectively, with 9 bases between them. The CDR3 here is CASSEWVGGYTF. The CDR3 DNA is TGTGCCAGCAGTGAATGGGTAGGAGGCTACACCTTC.

This clonotype was counted ten times or more. J is TRBJ1-4 and V is TRBV4-3, with TRBD1 matching over 10 bases. CDR1 LGHNA and CDR2 YSLEER come from the germline V gene. CDR3 length equals 17 residues. The junction had 10 bases not matched to a gene; V was cut back by 4 bases and J by 5 bases. The CDR3 loop is CASSLGTGVAPNEKLFF. Here the CDR3 DNA reads TGCGCCAGCAGCCTTGGGACAGGGGTGGCCCCGAATGAAAAACTGTTTTTT.

This clonotype showed up just a few times. The gene calls are TRBV29-1 and TRBJ2-2; D call uncertain. The germline gives CDR1 SQVTM, CDR2 ANQGSEA. V lost 4 bases to trimming and J lost 1 base, with 4 bases between them. This CDR3 comprises 12 residues. Here the CDR3 reads CSVAGNTGELFF. CDR3 sequence (DNA): TGCAGCGTTGCGGGGAACACCGGGGAGCTGTTTTTT.

The CDR3 loop reads CASSPGTAFNEKLFF. DNA for the CDR3: TGTGCCAGCTCACCAGGGACAGCCTTTAATGAAAAACTGTTTTTT. V usage is TRBV18 and J usage is TRBJ1-4; 7 nucleotides match TRBD1. The J segment lost 4 bases and the V segment lost 2 bases, leaving 4 bases of the junction unmatched. This CDR3 comprises 15 residues. CDR1 is KGHSH and CDR2 is LQKENI in the germline V gene.

J is TRBJ2-5 and V is TRBV9; TRBD1 agrees at 7 bases. CDR1 is SGDLS and CDR2 is YYNGEE in the germline V gene. The CDR3 has 15 residues. Trimming took 0 bases from V and 5 from J; bases not matched to a gene: 7. DNA of the CDR3: TGTGCCAGCAGCGTAGCGAACAGGGGATTGGAGACCCAGTACTTC. Translating gives CASSVANRGLETQYF.

This clonotype was seen many times. V and J are TRBV7-8 and TRBJ2-1; D remains unclear. Trimming left V 4 bases short and J 12 bases short, with 22 bases between. Per the germline V gene, CDR1 is SGHVS and CDR2 is FQNEAQ. The CDR3 loop spans 15 amino acids. Here the CDR3 DNA reads TGTGCCAGCAGCTCCACCCCGACGGGTGGTGTGAGGCAGTTCTTC. Its translation: CASSSTPTGGVRQFF.

This clonotype was seen ten or more times. V is TRBV6-6 and J is TRBJ2-5; 9 bases agree with TRBD1. V lost 2 bases to trimming and J lost 2 bases; unmatched junction nucleotides: 3. Germline loops: CDR1 MNHNY, CDR2 SVGAGI (reference sequence). The CDR3 is made up of 15 amino acids. The CDR3 loop is CASSYDRGGQETQYF. The CDR3 DNA reads TGTGCCAGCAGTTACGACAGGGGGGGACAAGAGACCCAGTACTTC.

This clonotype was recorded many times. The gene calls are TRBV6-1 and TRBJ2-3; either TRBD1 or TRBD2 may fit D (5 bases each). This CDR3 has 14 amino acids. The germline V and J ends were trimmed by 4 bases and 1 base, with 9 bases remaining between them. Germline V gene sequence: CDR1 MNHNS, CDR2 SASEGT. CDR3 bases: TGTGCCAGCAGTGGAGGGGTAGGCACAGATACGCAGTATTTT. Its protein is CASSGGVGTDTQYF.

V gene TRBV20-1 combines with J gene TRBJ1-5; TRBD1 matches 9 bases. The CDR3 covers 16 residues. Germline V gives CDR1 DFQATT, CDR2 SNEGSKA (reference sequence). V lost 2 bases and J lost 4; bases outside the gene matches: 9. The CDR3 reads CSARRITGTGNQPQHF. CDR3 nucleotide sequence: TGCAGTGCTAGACGCATAACAGGGACAGGGAATCAGCCCCAGCATTTT.